The clone carrying this T cell receptor (beta chain) has just a few counts. This sample is part of a study of T cell repertoires in cytomegalovirus infection. Using its own MiXCR run on the reads, TCRdb lists one record per CDR3 protein. The sample carries 480,000 or so distinct CDR3 sequences, 11% recorded once. V shed 6 bases, J shed 0 bases, and the junction held 5 bases outside the gene matches. There are 15 residues in the CDR3. In germline, CDR1 is DFQATT, CDR2 SNEGSKA (reference sequence). This sequence joins TRBV20-1 and TRBJ2-3; 11 bases match TRBD2. The sequence came from a human donor in good health (CMV status not recorded). Some clones in this sample may be carry-over from other donors' samples. The specimen sequenced was PBMCs. The CDR3 protein is CSAHGTSGSTDTQYF. In DNA, the CDR3 is TGCAGTGCGCACGGGACTAGCGGAAGCACAGATACGCAGTATTTT.